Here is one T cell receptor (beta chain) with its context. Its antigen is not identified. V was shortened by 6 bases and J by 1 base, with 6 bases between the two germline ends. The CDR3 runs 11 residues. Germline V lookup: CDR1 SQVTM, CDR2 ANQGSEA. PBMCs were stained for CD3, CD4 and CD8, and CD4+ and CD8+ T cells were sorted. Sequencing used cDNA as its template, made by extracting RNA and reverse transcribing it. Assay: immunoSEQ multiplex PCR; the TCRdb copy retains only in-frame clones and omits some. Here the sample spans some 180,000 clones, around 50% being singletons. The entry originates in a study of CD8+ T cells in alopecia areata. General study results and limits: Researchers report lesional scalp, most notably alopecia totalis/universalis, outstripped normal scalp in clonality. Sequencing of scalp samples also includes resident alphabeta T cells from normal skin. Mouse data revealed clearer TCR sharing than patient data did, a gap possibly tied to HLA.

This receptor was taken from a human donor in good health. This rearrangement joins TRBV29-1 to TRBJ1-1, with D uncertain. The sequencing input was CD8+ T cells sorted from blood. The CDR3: CSVYRNTEAFF. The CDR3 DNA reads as TGCAGCGTGTACAGGAACACTGAAGCTTTCTTT.